The 15 T cell receptor beta chains given below trace back to one sample, sequenced in a study of metastatic and nonmetastatic thyroid tumors. Using MiXCR, TCRdb re-called clones from the PCR reads. The data show about 20,000 clones, 35% to 40% seen once. None of the patients had undergone any treatment ahead of thyroid surgery. The sample comprised tumor tissue. The receptor set was obtained from a female donor with papillary thyroid cancer or a benign thyroid nodule (not recorded which). Some clones in this sample may be carry-over from other donors' samples.

CDR3 sequence: CASSEASGPQYNEQFF. The DNA of the CDR3 is TGTGCCAGCAGTGAAGCATCGGGCCCCCAATACAATGAGCAGTTCTTC. The rearrangement links TRBV2 to TRBJ2-1; no clear D. The CDR3 spans 16 residues. Germline CDR1 reads SNHLY; CDR2 reads FYNNEI. The V end was cut by 0 bases, the J end by 4 bases, with 13 bases between.

The chain employs TRBV4-1 and TRBJ2-2; the D is unclear. The CDR3 extends over 16 amino acids. Germline lookup yields CDR1 MGHRA and CDR2 YSYEKL. V lost 3 bases, J lost 2 bases, and 13 bases lay in between. DNA of the CDR3: TGCGCCAGCAGCCAGGTTTGGCAGACTAACACCGGGGAGCTGTTTTTT. Translated, it gives CASSQVWQTNTGELFF.

This clone was seen a few times. This chain links TRBV12-3 or TRBV12-4 with TRBJ1-2; possible D gene TRBD1, 5 bases. V lost 6 bases to trimming and J lost 2 bases, with 16 bases between them. The CDR3 covers 15 residues. CDR3 in amino acids: CASSSQLGGNYGYTF. DNA of the CDR3: TGTGCCAGCAGCTCCCAATTGGGGGGAAACTATGGCTACACCTTC.

This clone was seen more than once but under ten times. V is TRBV6-1 and J is TRBJ2-1; D possibly matches TRBD1 or TRBD2 (5 bases each). The CDR3 sequence is 14 residues long. Germline V gives CDR1 MNHNS, CDR2 SASEGT. Trimming pared 7 bases from V and 4 bases from J, leaving 14 bases between. The CDR3 sequence is CASTPHGAYNEQFF. CDR3 sequence (DNA): TGTGCCAGCACTCCCCACGGGGCATACAATGAGCAGTTCTTC.

Remarks on this clone: One junction end disagrees with the germline gene, perhaps due to a read error. The J gene is TRBJ1-2, the V gene TRBV20-1, with a possible D match to TRBD1 (5 bases). Germline CDR1 reads DFQATT; CDR2 reads SNEGSKA (reference sequence). There are 16 residues in the CDR3. The CDR3 DNA follows: TGCAGTGCTAGAGTTCGGGGGAGGATCGCTAACTACGGCTACACCTTC. Encoded protein: CSARVRGRIANYGYTF.

This rearrangement joins TRBV6-4 to TRBJ2-1, with a tentative D call TRBD2 (6 bases). Germline CDR1 MRHNA, CDR2 SNTAGT. This CDR3 contains 13 residues. V dropped 4 bases and J dropped 9 bases, with 13 bases sitting between them. The CDR3 DNA reads as TGTGCCAGCAGTGGTAGGGAGGAGGGTGAGCAGTTCTTC. Amino acids: CASSGREEGEQFF.

This clone has a handful of counts. The chain has TRBV6-2 or TRBV6-3 and TRBJ2-7, with D uncertain. Trimming stripped 2 bases from V and 2 bases from J, with 10 bases between. The V gene's germline CDR1 is MNHEY and CDR2 SVGEGT. CDR3 length: 14 amino acids. CDR3 sequence (DNA): TGTGCCAGCAGTTACCGATTCGGCCCCTACGAGCAGTACTTC. It codes for CASSYRFGPYEQYF.

The rearrangement joins TRBV6-5 to TRBJ2-2; 14 nucleotides line up with TRBD2. Germline V gives CDR1 MNHEY, CDR2 SVGAGI. V was pared by 6 bases and J by 7 bases, with 7 bases of the junction left unmatched. The CDR3 is 16 residues long. The CDR3 reads CASRLTSGGADGELFF. The CDR3 DNA is TGTGCCAGCAGGTTGACTAGCGGGGGGGCCGACGGGGAGCTGTTTTTT.

The J gene is TRBJ2-7, the V gene TRBV20-1; D gene uncertain. The germline CDR1 and CDR2 sequences are DFQATT and SNEGSKA (reference sequence). Between the trimmed V and J ends, which lost 8 bases and 0 bases, there was a span of 17 bases. The CDR3 spans 14 residues. CDR3 amino acids: CSPKGGRTSYEQYF. The DNA for the CDR3 is TGCAGTCCCAAGGGCGGACGCACCTCCTACGAGCAGTACTTC.

This clone came up a few times. V usage is TRBV20-1 and J usage is TRBJ1-1, with no clear D. From germline, CDR1 is DFQATT and CDR2 SNEGSKA (reference sequence). V lost 0 bases and J 4 bases, leaving 15 bases between the germline ends. The CDR3 has 15 residues. The CDR3 coding sequence is TGCAGTGCTAGAGATCCAACAGATCGGGTCACTGAAGCTTTCTTT. It codes for CSARDPTDRVTEAFF.

This clone has a handful of counts. The V and J genes are TRBV12-3 or TRBV12-4 and TRBJ1-2; TRBD1 matches at 7 bases. Germline trimming cut 4 bases from V and 8 bases from J; bases unmatched to any gene: 4. This CDR3 spans 12 amino acids. CDR3 sequence (DNA): TGTGCCAGCAGTTCGCAGGGGGGGGGCTACACCTTC. Residues: CASSSQGGGYTF.

The chain carries TRBV9 and TRBJ2-5, with 11 bases fitting TRBD2. This CDR3 comprises 17 residues. Germline loops: CDR1 SGDLS, CDR2 YYNGEE. Losses at the gene ends were 4 bases for V and 2 bases for J; bases not matched to a gene: 10. CDR3 protein: CASSPGTSGGLQETQYF. DNA of the CDR3: TGTGCCAGCAGCCCAGGCACTAGCGGGGGTTTACAAGAGACCCAGTACTTC.

The chain links TRBV6-5 to TRBJ2-2; D might be TRBD1 (8 bases). This CDR3 region has 17 residues. Germline V gene data show CDR1 as MNHEY and CDR2 as SVGAGI. Trimming pared 2 bases from V and 4 bases from J, leaving 17 bases between. For the CDR3, the DNA is TGTGCCAGCAGTTACCGGGGGGCAGGGGGCGGCACCGGGGAGCTGTTTTTT. This gives the protein CASSYRGAGGGTGELFF.

As regards this clone: A read error is likely, as this CDR3 ends without the conserved phenylalanine or tryptophan. This chain joins TRBV28 and TRBJ2-7, with a possible D match to TRBD2 (5 bases). The CDR3 is made up of 16 amino acids. The germline V gene encodes CDR1 MDHEN and CDR2 SYDVKM. Trimming took 6 bases from V and 1 from J, leaving 19 bases between them. The CDR3 DNA is TGTGCCAGCAGGTCTCTCTTTAGCGAGCAATCCTACGAGCAGTACCTC. It is translated as CASRSLFSEQSYEQYL.

The V gene is TRBV6-1, the J gene TRBJ1-4; D is unclear. Deletions cut 0 bases from V and 12 bases from J, with 8 bases between. The CDR3 has 12 amino acids. CDR1 is MNHNS and CDR2 is SASEGT in the germline V gene. The CDR3 DNA is TGTGCCAGCAGTGAAGCCGCCAGGCAACTGTTTTTT. Translation: CASSEAARQLFF.